Sequencing of this TCR beta chain was carried out in a study of shared clonotypes between healthy human individuals. Whole-study context: Donors had three CD4 naive, three CD4 memory, two CD8 naive and one CD8 memory plate apiece.

Running of the assay took place at deep level. For each subset, genomic DNA was distributed in equal portions over several immunoSEQ plates. The table came from immunoSEQ multiplex PCR; TCRdb's copy has only in-frame clones and leaves some out. This table has a few million clones, 85% to 95% appearing once. This CDR3 has 15 residues. Germline lookup yields CDR1 SGDLS and CDR2 YYNGEE. V gave up 0 bases and J gave up 5 bases, with 12 bases separating them. Each of the donors was a healthy adult who was HIV-negative and had not had a recent acute infection or vaccination. The V gene is TRBV9, the J gene TRBJ1-5, with unresolved D. The sample taken for sequencing was naive CD4+ T cells from PBMCs. Subset in this sample: CD45RA+ positively selected. This receptor was obtained from a young man in good health. Some clones in this sample may be carry-over from other donors' samples. This chain's CDR3 is CASSVDPRPDQPQHF. As DNA, the CDR3 is TGTGCCAGCAGCGTAGACCCTCGGCCCGATCAGCCCCAGCATTTT. Full variable domain (missing parts from reference TRBV9 and TRBJ1-5): DSGVTQTPKHLITATGQRVTLRCSPRSGDLSVYWYQQSLDQGLQFLIQYYNGEERAKGNILERFSAQQFPDLHSELNLSSLELGDSALYFCASSVDPRPDQPQHFGDGTRLSIL.